The 26 T cell receptor beta chains reported below all come from one sample, sequenced in a study of control samples from healthy donors and cancer patients. Repertoires were generated with immunoSEQ multiplex PCR, while TCRdb's copy carries only in-frame clones and drops some. The sample holds approximately 50,000 clones, roughly 95% seen once. The source material was blood. These receptors all come from a man aged 25 to 40 in good health.

The CDR3: CASSSPRRGLTGELFF. The CDR3 region has the DNA TGTGCCAGCAGTTCTCCGCGCAGGGGGCTCACCGGGGAGCTGTTTTTT. The chain recombines TRBV6-5 with TRBJ2-2; TRBD1 matches at 8 bases. The CDR3 runs to 16 residues. Germline CDR1 is MNHEY and CDR2 is SVGAGI. V lost 4 bases to trimming and J lost 4 bases; unmatched junction nucleotides: 8.

V and J are TRBV6-2 or TRBV6-3 and TRBJ1-3, with no clear D. This CDR3 has 16 amino acids. Trimming removed 4 bases from V and 0 bases from J, with 13 bases in between. The germline gives CDR1 MNHEY, CDR2 SVGEGT. CDR3 nucleotides: TGTGCCAGCAGTTGGAACAATGGGTTCTCTGGAAACACCATATATTTT. As protein: CASSWNNGFSGNTIYF.

The chain uses TRBV6-5 and TRBJ1-1; D is unresolved. Trimming left V 6 bases short and J 0 bases short, with 11 bases between. This CDR3 is built from 14 residues. Germline assignment: CDR1 MNHEY and CDR2 SVGAGI. CDR3 sequence (DNA): TGTGCCAGCAGCTCGACAATCATGAACACTGAAGCTTTCTTT. This codes for CASSSTIMNTEAFF.

This chain connects TRBV7-3 to TRBJ2-3; D possibly corresponds to TRBD2 (5 bases). The germline V and J ends were trimmed by 3 bases and 3 bases, with 10 bases remaining between them. CDR3 size: 14 residues. Germline assignment: CDR1 SGHTA and CDR2 FQGTGA. The DNA of the CDR3 is TGTGCCAGCAGCTTCCCTGGGAGAACAGATACGCAGTATTTT. Protein product: CASSFPGRTDTQYF.

CDR3 region: CASSYLESQEQFF. The CDR3 DNA sequence: TGTGCCAGCAGTTATTTAGAGAGCCAAGAGCAGTTCTTC. The chain combines TRBV6-1 with TRBJ2-1; D is ambiguous. Germline CDR1 MNHNS, CDR2 SASEGT. The CDR3 has 13 residues. Trimming shortened V by 5 bases and J by 10 bases, and 15 bases separated the two germline ends.

This clone is a singleton in its sample. The V call is TRBV11-2, the J call TRBJ2-3; 7 nucleotides line up with TRBD2. Germline loops: CDR1 SGHAT, CDR2 FQNNGV. CDR3 length equals 15 residues. V trimming: 5 bases; J trimming: 0 bases; junction bases outside the gene matches: 5. CDR3 region: CASSSLRGSTDTQYF. CDR3 DNA sequence: TGTGCCAGCAGCAGCCTGCGGGGGAGCACAGATACGCAGTATTTT.

V is TRBV27 and J is TRBJ1-5, with D possibly being TRBD1 (5 bases). Per the germline V gene, CDR1 is MNHEY and CDR2 is SMNVEV (reference sequence). Trimming took off 1 base at V and 4 bases at J, with 17 bases between the two ends. The CDR3 contains 17 residues. The CDR3 sequence: CASSLFNPGFGNQPQHF. DNA for the CDR3: TGTGCCAGCAGTTTATTCAACCCAGGGTTTGGGAATCAGCCCCAGCATTTT.

The rearrangement joins TRBV27 to TRBJ1-5; D call uncertain. V was clipped by 1 base and J by 7 bases, with 5 bases between them. Germline V lookup: CDR1 MNHEY, CDR2 SMNVEV (reference sequence). The length of the CDR3 is 12 residues. CDR3 sequence: CASSLLGQPQHF. As DNA, the CDR3 is TGTGCCAGCAGTTTATTGGGGCAGCCCCAGCATTTT.

CDR3 nucleotides: TGTGCCAGCTCCCCAGGGTCCACCGGGGAGCTGTTTTTT. Translated, it gives CASSPGSTGELFF. The chain is built from TRBV18 and TRBJ2-2; D is perhaps TRBD1 (5 bases). CDR1 and CDR2 (germline): KGHSH, LQKENI. Trimming took off 6 bases at V and 4 bases at J, with 9 bases between the two ends. CDR3 length equals 13 residues.

The chain has TRBV2 and TRBJ2-3; TRBD2 matches at 10 bases. V lost 1 base to trimming and J lost 14 bases; unmatched junction nucleotides: 9. Germline CDR1 and CDR2: SNHLY and FYNNEI. The CDR3 is 14 amino acids. The CDR3 here is CASSEGSSGSSGYF. The CDR3, as DNA: TGTGCCAGCAGTGAAGGGTCTAGCGGGAGTTCTGGGTATTTT. Looking up the rest from reference TRBV2 and TRBJ2-3 gives the full variable domain: EPEVTQTPSHQVTQMGQEVILRCVPISNHLYFYWYRQILGQKVEFLVSFYNNEISEKSEIFDDQFSVERPDGSNFTLKIRSTKLEDSAMYFCASSEGSSGSSGYFGPGTRLTVL.

V is TRBV21-1 and J is TRBJ1-5; the table's TRBD1 call for D was not verified on the DNA. TRBV21-1 is termed a pseudogene. There are 16 residues in the CDR3. The DNA of the CDR3 is TGTGCCAGCAGCAAAGGGCTGGGGGCTGAGAATCAGCCCCAGCATTTT. It codes for CASSKGLGAENQPQHF.

Concerning this clone: The same CDR3 arises from other DNA sequences in this sample as well. V gene TRBV7-9 combines with J gene TRBJ1-5, with D perhaps TRBD1 (6 bases). Trimming removed 3 bases at V and 2 bases at J, with 8 bases between. Germline V lookup: CDR1 SEHNR, CDR2 FQNEAQ (reference sequence). The CDR3 is made up of 14 amino acids. CDR3 bases: TGTGCCAGCAGCTTGGGGGGCGGCAATCAGCCCCAGCATTTT. Protein product: CASSLGGGNQPQHF.

V usage is TRBV11-1 and J usage is TRBJ2-3; a possible D gene is TRBD1 (6 bases). CDR3 length: 15 amino acids. Trimming stripped 4 bases from V and 1 base from J, with 12 bases between. Germline-derived CDR1 and CDR2 are SGHAT and FQDESV (reference sequence). CDR3 coding DNA: TGTGCCAGCAGCTCCAGGGGTAGGGGCACAGATACGCAGTATTTT. Protein: CASSSRGRGTDTQYF.

This chain joins TRBV5-1 and TRBJ1-4; 10 nucleotides agree with TRBD1. Germline CDR1 and CDR2: SGHRS and YFSETQ. The CDR3 totals 14 residues. The V gene end was trimmed by 2 bases and the J gene end by 7 bases; junction bases not matched to a gene: 2. The CDR3 is CASSFRDRGEKLFF. CDR3 DNA sequence: TGCGCCAGCAGCTTCCGGGACAGGGGTGAAAAACTGTTTTTT.

The chain uses TRBV7-9 and TRBJ2-7, with 7 bases matching TRBD2. The trim removed 3 bases at V and 6 bases at J, leaving 2 bases unmatched. Looked up from germline, CDR1 is SEHNR and CDR2 is FQNEAQ (reference sequence). CDR3 length equals 12 residues. Written as DNA, the CDR3 is TGTGCCAGCAGCTTTCTAGCGGTCGAGCAGTACTTC. Its translation is CASSFLAVEQYF.

This chain connects TRBV5-5 to TRBJ2-2; D uncertain. The CDR3 loop spans 12 amino acids. Trimming removed 4 bases from V and 6 bases from J, with 7 bases in between. Germline loops: CDR1 SGHKS, CDR2 YYEKEE (reference sequence). Written as DNA, the CDR3 is TGTGCCAGCAGCCCCCATTCCGGGGAGCTGTTTTTT. Encoded protein: CASSPHSGELFF.

This clone was found once. The V and J genes are TRBV9 and TRBJ2-1, with 9 bases that match TRBD2. V lost 2 bases, J lost 10 bases, and 10 bases stayed unmatched. CDR3 size: 15 residues. In germline, CDR1 is SGDLS, CDR2 YYNGEE. The CDR3 protein is CASSVSGTSSEEQFF. Here the CDR3 DNA reads TGTGCCAGCAGCGTTAGCGGGACTAGCTCCGAAGAGCAGTTCTTC. The full variable domain, rest sourced from reference TRBV9 and TRBJ2-1, is DSGVTQTPKHLITATGQRVTLRCSPRSGDLSVYWYQQSLDQGLQFLIQYYNGEERAKGNILERFSAQQFPDLHSELNLSSLELGDSALYFCASSVSGTSSEEQFFGPGTRLTVL.

The rearrangement uses TRBV29-1 and TRBJ2-2; 12 positions match TRBD2. Germline CDR1 SQVTM, CDR2 ANQGSEA. Trimming took 5 bases from V and 6 from J; bases not matched to a gene: 1. The CDR3 is made up of 13 amino acids. The CDR3 region has the DNA TGCAGCGTTCCTAGCGGGGGGGCCGGGGAGCTGTTTTTT. Protein product: CSVPSGGAGELFF.

The rearrangement uses TRBV5-4 and TRBJ2-7, with 7 bases that match TRBD2. The germline V gene encodes CDR1 SGHNT and CDR2 YYREEE (reference sequence). V lost 10 bases to trimming and J lost 0 bases; unmatched junction nucleotides: 13. CDR3 length: 15 residues. CDR3 region: CAGAVAGASSYEQYF. In DNA form, the CDR3 reads TGTGCCGGCGCCGTGGCGGGAGCAAGCTCCTACGAGCAGTACTTC. Looking up the rest from reference TRBV5-4 and TRBJ2-7 gives the full variable domain: ETGVTQSPTHLIKTRGQQVTLRCSSQSGHNTVSWYQQALGQGPQFIFQYYREEENGRGNFPPRFSGLQFPNYSSELNVNALELDDSALYLCAGAVAGASSYEQYFGPGTRLTVT.

The rearrangement joins TRBV6-6 to TRBJ1-1; 8 nucleotides agree with TRBD1. V shed 3 bases, J shed 5 bases, and the junction held 8 bases outside the gene matches. This CDR3 is built from 15 residues. Germline V lookup: CDR1 MNHNY, CDR2 SVGAGI (reference sequence). As DNA, the CDR3 is TGTGCCAGCAGTTATCTATCGACAGGGGAGACTGAAGCTTTCTTT. Its translation is CASSYLSTGETEAFF.

The gene calls are TRBV30 and TRBJ2-1; TRBD1 might be the D (6 bases). V was cut by 1 base and J by 3 bases, with 13 bases left in between. Per germline, CDR1 GTSNPN and CDR2 SVGIG (reference sequence). The CDR3 totals 15 residues. CDR3 sequence: CAWSGDTGRYNEQFF. CDR3 coding DNA: TGTGCCTGGAGTGGGGACACGGGCCGCTACAATGAGCAGTTCTTC.

This clone occurred once. The chain recombines TRBV5-1 with TRBJ1-2; D might be TRBD1 (5 bases). CDR1 and CDR2 from the germline V gene are SGHRS and YFSETQ. V shed 2 bases and J shed 5 bases, with 7 bases lying between them. CDR3 length: 12 amino acids. The DNA of the CDR3 is TGCGCCAGCAGCTTCGACAGATATGGCTACACCTTC. Translation: CASSFDRYGYTF.

The CDR3 region is CASSFLGQASGYTF. The CDR3 coding sequence is TGTGCCAGCAGTTTTCTTGGACAGGCTAGTGGCTACACCTTC. The genes are TRBV6-5 and TRBJ1-2; 7 bases fit TRBD1. Germline V gives CDR1 MNHEY, CDR2 SVGAGI. The J segment lost 7 bases and the V segment lost 4 bases, leaving 9 bases of the junction unmatched. CDR3 length: 14 residues.

The rearrangement links TRBV27 to TRBJ1-5, with TRBD1 matching 9 bases. Losses at the gene ends were 5 bases for V and 3 bases for J; bases not matched to a gene: 11. CDR3 size: 17 residues. Germline values: CDR1 MNHEY, CDR2 SMNVEV (reference sequence). The CDR3: CASSPYRDRDDNQPQHF. DNA of the CDR3: TGTGCCAGCAGTCCCTACCGGGACAGGGACGACAATCAGCCCCAGCATTTT.

Of note for this clone: A read error may produce the germline difference seen at one junction end. Other DNA sequences in the same sample also yield this CDR3. The genes are TRBV7-3 and TRBJ1-1; D unclear. CDR3 size: 13 residues. The germline V gene has CDR1 SGHTA and CDR2 FQGTGA. CDR3 loop: CASSLTHGSQAFF. The CDR3 bases are TGCGCCAGCAGCTTGACGCATGGGTCCCAAGCTTTCTTT.

This clone was seen only a few times. The genes are TRBV7-2 and TRBJ2-7; 8 bases agree with TRBD2. The germline gives CDR1 SGHTA, CDR2 FQGNSA. This CDR3 contains 15 residues. V dropped 3 bases and J dropped 2; count of bases not matched to a gene: 6. The CDR3 nucleotides read TGTGCCAGCAGCTTGGAGGCGGGAGGCCCCTACGAGCAGTACTTC. Amino acid sequence: CASSLEAGGPYEQYF.